This T cell receptor (beta chain) emerged from a study of T-cell memory formation after mild COVID-19. Study-wide background: There were largely donor-specific TCR clusters.

General study results and limits: The CD4+ clones that contracted clustered mainly within CM and EM, and the CD8+ clones concentrated in EMRA. Some SARS-CoV-2-responding clones were already detected in memory before infection.

Barcoded TCR alpha and TCR beta cDNA libraries with UMIs came from 5'RACE using constant-segment primers. Via MiXCR, TCRdb re-called the 5' RACE reads, giving one row per CDR3 protein. Among about 350,000 distinct CDR3 sequences listed, 28% were seen once. The V end was cut by 0 bases, the J end by 5 bases, with 12 bases between. The germline gives CDR1 SGDLS, CDR2 YYNGEE. This CDR3 region has 14 residues. Comments on this clonotype: What it binds is not known.

V and J are TRBV9 and TRBJ2-7; D perhaps matches TRBD2 (6 bases). The sequenced material came from PBMCs or a T cell subset sorted from them (not recorded which). The receptor's source is an adult woman who had mild COVID-19 (a few samples of this study predate the infection). Cell type and time point are not known. DNA of the CDR3: TGTGCCAGCAGCGTAGGCTCGCTAGCGAACGAGCAGTACTTC. As protein: CASSVGSLANEQYF.